This T cell receptor beta chain was observed in a study of CD8 T cells in Susac syndrome. This clonotype was observed once. Random hexamers served to reverse transcribe roughly 0.45 to 1 ug RNA. TCRdb recomputed calls from the immunoSEQ multiplex PCR reads with MiXCR, one row per CDR3 protein. The table includes about 210,000 distinct CDR3 sequences, around 96% detected once. V was clipped by 5 bases and J by 7 bases; unmatched bases: 6. CDR1 and CDR2 from the germline V gene are LNHDA and SQIVND (reference sequence). This CDR3 region has 14 residues. The clonotype was recovered from a human donor with multiple sclerosis. The specimen sequenced was CD4+ T cells from PBMCs. The V and J genes are TRBV19 and TRBJ2-1, with 9 bases lining up with TRBD2. The CDR3, as DNA: TGTGCCAGTAGTGAGGGACTAGCTCGGAATGAGCAGTTCTTC. Translation gives CASSEGLARNEQFF. Full variable domain (missing parts from reference TRBV19 and TRBJ2-1): DGGITQSPKYLFRKEGQNVTLSCEQNLNHDAMYWYRQDPGQGLRLIYYSQIVNDFQKGDIAEGYSVSREKKESFPLTVTSAQKNPTAFYLCASSEGLARNEQFFGPGTRLTVL.